This is a list of T cell receptor beta chains from one sample in a study of OX40 agonist ivuxolimab in advanced cancers. Using immunoSEQ multiplex PCR, the repertoire was profiled, and TCRdb retains in-frame clones only, with some absent. The sample yields some 74,000 clones, about 85% seen once. This specimen was CD4+ or CD8+ T cells sorted from blood, taken in a trial of the OX40 agonist ivuxolimab. All receptors come from an adult with an advanced solid tumor such as melanoma, head and neck, liver or kidney cancer. Each CDR3 is given with its conserved first and last residue. A D gene is named only where the DNA matches it firmly. Only part of the rows carry a size: once, few, many, or a class if the clone is expanded.

j_call clone_size d_call v_call cdr3_nt cdr3_aa
TRBJ2-3 NA NA TRBV7-2 TGTGCCAGCAGCTTTACAACCACAGATACGCAGTATTTT CASSFTTTDTQYF
TRBJ2-7 once NA TRBV27 TGTGCCAGCAGTTTAAGCGGGCCCCATTACGAGCAGTACTTC CASSLSGPHYEQYF
TRBJ1-1 few TRBD1 TRBV5-5 TGTGCCAGCAGGGACAGGGTCAACTTTGAAGCTTTCTTT CASRDRVNFEAFF
TRBJ2-7 once NA TRBV19 TGTGCCAGTAGTGTGGACTTCGGAGGATTCCTCCTAGGCGAGCAGTACTTC CASSVDFGGFLLGEQYF
TRBJ2-1 NA TRBD2 TRBV9 TGTGCCAGCAGTTTACCCAAAAGAGCGGGAGGGCCCAATGAGCAGTTCTTC CASSLPKRAGGPNEQFF
TRBJ2-7 NA TRBD2 TRBV28 TGTGCCAGCAGTTTGCGGGCAGCGGGGGAGCAGTACTTC CASSLRAAGEQYF
TRBJ2-1 NA TRBD2 TRBV7-2 TGTGCCAGCAGCGAGACTAGCGGGAGTTCTGAGCAGTTCTTC CASSETSGSSEQFF
TRBJ2-3 NA TRBD2 TRBV7-8 TGTGCCAGCAGCCAAAGCGGGACTACAGGAGATACGCAGTATTTT CASSQSGTTGDTQYF
TRBJ1-2 NA NA TRBV19 TGTGCCAGTAGAGCTACCGGGGGGAACTATGGCTACACCTTC CASRATGGNYGYTF
TRBJ2-5 NA TRBD2 TRBV5-1 TGCGCCAGCAGCTTGAGGGCTAGCGGGAGGACGGGGGAGACCCAGTACTTC CASSLRASGRTGETQYF
TRBJ2-2 NA TRBD1 TRBV7-9 TGTGCCAGCACAAACCCGGGACAGGAGAACACCGGGGAGCTGTTTTTT CASTNPGQENTGELFF
TRBJ2-1 NA TRBD2 TRBV15 TGTGCCACCAGCGTTGAAGGGCCTAGCGGGACCCTGTTGAGCTCCTACAATGAGCAGTTCTTC CATSVEGPSGTLLSSYNEQFF
TRBJ2-1 once NA TRBV9 TGTGCCAGCAGCGAATGGGAACTAGCTCGGCGGTTCTTC CASSEWELARRFF
TRBJ2-1 NA NA TRBV5-1 TGCGCCAGCAGCTGGGGAGAGGACGGGCGGTACAATGAGCAGTTCTTC CASSWGEDGRYNEQFF
TRBJ1-4 NA NA TRBV5-1 TGCGCCAGCAGCTTGAAACCAGATAATGAAAAACTGTTTTTT CASSLKPDNEKLFF
TRBJ2-1 once NA TRBV27 TGTGCCAGCAGTTTACCCGGGGATCCCCCGCATGAGCAGTTCTTC CASSLPGDPPHEQFF
TRBJ2-1 NA NA TRBV2 TGTGCCAGCAGACCCACCGGTAGCTCCTACAATGAGCAGTTCTTC CASRPTGSSYNEQFF
TRBJ2-7 NA NA TRBV7-2 TGTGCCAGCAGCCCTCTGGTAAGCGGAGCCTACGAGCAGTACTTC CASSPLVSGAYEQYF